What follows are 18 T cell receptor beta chains derived from one specimen sequenced in a study of cytomegalovirus exposure and HLA in healthy donors. Produced via immunoSEQ multiplex PCR; TCRdb's table is partial and in-frame only. The top ten hold around 2% of the sample, which has 100,000 to 120,000 clones, about nine tenths seen once. Sequencing was carried out using PBMCs. The receptors derive from a woman under 30 in good health and CMV-seronegative.

The rearrangement joins TRBV4-2 to TRBJ1-1; no clear D gene. The V gene's germline CDR1 is LGHNA and CDR2 YNFKEQ. V was shortened by 1 base and J by 5 bases, with 8 bases between the two germline ends. The CDR3 spans 13 residues. CDR3 sequence: CASSQGRVTEAFF. As DNA, the CDR3 is TGTGCCAGCAGCCAAGGAAGAGTGACTGAAGCTTTCTTT.

The chain employs TRBV15 and TRBJ2-3, with 12 bases identical to TRBD2. V was pared by 1 base and J by 5 bases, with 1 base of the junction left unmatched. The CDR3 has 15 residues. In germline, CDR1 is LNHNV, CDR2 YYDKDF (reference sequence). CDR3 in DNA: TGTGCCACCAGCAGAGCTAGCGGGAGGGGAGATACGCAGTATTTT. This codes for CATSRASGRGDTQYF. Filled out from reference TRBV15 and TRBJ2-3, the complete variable domain reads DAMVIQNPRYQVTQFGKPVTLSCSQTLNHNVMYWYQQKSSQAPKLLFHYYDKDFNNEADTPDNFQSRRPNTSFCFLDIRSPGLGDTAMYLCATSRASGRGDTQYFGPGTRLTVL.

This clone was seen a single time. The chain is built from TRBV11-2 and TRBJ2-7, with TRBD1 matching over 12 bases. The length of the CDR3 is 14 residues. Germline V gene sequence: CDR1 SGHAT, CDR2 FQNNGV. Germline trimming cut 9 bases from V and 6 bases from J; bases unmatched to any gene: 9. In DNA form, the CDR3 reads TGTGCCAGTAAACCGGGACAGGGGGCGAGCGAGCAGTACTTC. It codes for CASKPGQGASEQYF. The variable domain in full, with the rest retrieved from reference TRBV11-2 and TRBJ2-7, is EAGVAQSPRYKIIEKRQSVAFWCNPISGHATLYWYQQILGQGPKLLIQFQNNGVVDDSQLPKDRFSAERLKGVDSTLKIQPAKLEDSAVYLCASKPGQGASEQYFGPGTRLTVT.

The CDR3 protein is CSVHPGYNEQFF. The CDR3 DNA is TGCAGCGTTCATCCAGGGTACAATGAGCAGTTCTTC. The chain combines TRBV29-1 with TRBJ2-1; TRBD1 is a possible D gene (5 bases). The length of the CDR3 is 12 residues. V lost 5 bases and J 4 bases, leaving 9 bases between the germline ends. CDR1 is SQVTM, CDR2 ANQGSEA, per germline.

V is TRBV9 and J is TRBJ2-7; 12 bases map to TRBD2. The CDR3 sequence is 14 residues long. The V gene end was trimmed by 3 bases and the J gene end by 6 bases; junction bases not matched to a gene: 4. Germline V gene sequence: CDR1 SGDLS, CDR2 YYNGEE. CDR3 bases: TGTGCCAGCAGCGAGATGGGACTAGCGGGCGAGCAGTACTTC. Amino acids: CASSEMGLAGEQYF.

The table lists this clone with a count of one. The chain employs TRBV27 and TRBJ1-2; possibly TRBD1 for D (5 bases). Germline V gives CDR1 MNHEY, CDR2 SMNVEV (reference sequence). This CDR3 comprises 16 residues. V was shortened by 6 bases and J by 2 bases, with 19 bases between the two germline ends. The DNA for the CDR3 is TGTGCCAGCAGATCAAATGGGGCTAACGGGAACTATGGCTACACCTTC. Its translation is CASRSNGANGNYGYTF.

This clone was found a few times. This sequence joins TRBV4-3 and TRBJ2-3, with D perhaps matching TRBD2 (5 bases). Germline V gene data show CDR1 as LGHNA and CDR2 as YSLEER. Between the trimmed V and J ends, which lost 1 base and 3 bases, there was a span of 14 bases. The CDR3 runs to 16 residues. The CDR3 DNA follows: TGCGCCAGCAGCCAAGGAGGGAGCCATGGGACAGATACGCAGTATTTT. It codes for CASSQGGSHGTDTQYF.

This rearrangement joins TRBV30 to TRBJ1-6, with D uncertain. V lost 1 base and J 10 bases, leaving 20 bases between the germline ends. From germline, CDR1 is GTSNPN and CDR2 SVGIG (reference sequence). The CDR3 runs to 16 residues. CDR3 loop: CAWSAAPVISGSPLHF. CDR3 bases: TGTGCCTGGAGTGCAGCCCCCGTGATCTCGGGATCACCCCTCCACTTT.

The chain carries TRBV5-1 and TRBJ2-5, with D uncertain. Trimming removed 4 bases from V and 1 base from J, with 8 bases in between. The CDR3 has 13 residues. The germline V gene encodes CDR1 SGHRS and CDR2 YFSETQ. Here the CDR3 reads CASSDSGQETQYF. The CDR3 DNA reads as TGCGCCAGCAGCGATTCGGGCCAAGAGACCCAGTACTTC.

The V and J genes are TRBV14 and TRBJ2-1; tentatively, D is TRBD1 (6 bases). Trimming shortened V by 0 bases and J by 4 bases, and 10 bases separated the two germline ends. This CDR3 is built from 15 residues. Germline CDR1 and CDR2: SGHDN and FVKESK. The CDR3, as DNA: TGTGCCAGCAGCCAAGAGACCACAGGGTACAATGAGCAGTTCTTC. Translated: CASSQETTGYNEQFF.

The chain employs TRBV19 and TRBJ1-5; the match to TRBD1 covers 7 bases. V lost 5 bases to trimming and J lost 7 bases; unmatched junction nucleotides: 8. This CDR3 has 14 amino acids. Germline V gene lookup returns CDR1 LNHDA and CDR2 SQIVND (reference sequence). CDR3 coding DNA: TGTGCCAGTAGTCCTTACAGGGGAGGACAGCCCCAGCATTTT. Encoded protein: CASSPYRGGQPQHF.

This chain connects TRBV7-9 to TRBJ2-5, with no clear D. Deletions cut 3 bases from V and 8 bases from J, with 7 bases between. This CDR3 has 11 amino acids. Germline V gene lookup returns CDR1 SEHNR and CDR2 FQNEAQ (reference sequence). The CDR3 is CASSFGPTQYF. CDR3 in DNA: TGTGCCAGCAGCTTTGGCCCAACCCAGTACTTC.

The rearrangement joins TRBV6-5 to TRBJ2-1, with 7 nucleotides matching TRBD1. The V gene's germline CDR1 is MNHEY and CDR2 SVGAGI. The CDR3 has 16 amino acids. Trimming at V came to 0 bases and at J to 0 bases, leaving 2 bases not matched to a gene. Written as DNA, the CDR3 is TGTGCCAGCAGTTACTCGGGACAGACCTCCTACAATGAGCAGTTCTTC. Translated, it gives CASSYSGQTSYNEQFF.

A single count supports this clone. This chain uses TRBV6-5 with TRBJ2-4, with 7 bases fitting TRBD2. CDR1 is MNHEY, CDR2 SVGAGI, per germline. The CDR3 is 14 amino acids. Germline trimming cut 5 bases from V and 1 base from J; bases unmatched to any gene: 2. As DNA, the CDR3 is TGTGCCAGCAGTGCCGGGGGGGCCAAAAACATTCAGTACTTC. Translated: CASSAGGAKNIQYF.

V gene TRBV6-1 combines with J gene TRBJ2-3, with D possibly TRBD2 on 7 matching bases. The germline gives CDR1 MNHNS, CDR2 SASEGT. This CDR3 is 18 amino acids long. The V end was cut by 2 bases, the J end by 0 bases, with 18 bases between. This CDR3 reads CASSERVGRGPSTDTQYF. The CDR3 bases are TGTGCCAGCAGTGAAAGGGTTGGGCGGGGGCCAAGCACAGATACGCAGTATTTT.

This clone was observed a single time. V usage is TRBV11-2 and J usage is TRBJ1-1; D is unresolved. CDR3 length: 14 amino acids. Trimming shortened V by 1 base and J by 8 bases, and 14 bases separated the two germline ends. The germline gives CDR1 SGHAT, CDR2 FQNNGV. The CDR3 here is CASSLGGGRPEAFF. CDR3 coding DNA: TGTGCCAGCAGCTTAGGGGGAGGGCGCCCGGAAGCTTTCTTT.

The genes are TRBV5-1 and TRBJ1-2, with 7 nucleotides matching TRBD1. Losses at the gene ends were 4 bases for V and 3 bases for J; bases not matched to a gene: 6. Germline V gene sequence: CDR1 SGHRS, CDR2 YFSETQ. This CDR3 is built from 14 residues. The CDR3 region has the DNA TGCGCCAGCAGCCCGGGGACAGAGGACTATGGCTACACCTTC. Protein product: CASSPGTEDYGYTF.

The rearrangement joins TRBV4-2 to TRBJ2-2, with D uncertain. Germline CDR1 and CDR2: LGHNA and YNFKEQ. The CDR3 length is 14 residues. Between the trimmed V and J ends, which lost 4 bases and 1 base, there was a span of 7 bases. In DNA form, the CDR3 reads TGTGCCAGCAGCCCTAGTTGGAACACCGGGGAGCTGTTTTTT. Its protein product is CASSPSWNTGELFF.